This is a list of T cell receptor beta chains from one sample in a study of T cells in Graves' hyperthyroidism and ophthalmopathy. TCRdb reprocessed the multiplex PCR reads via MiXCR and lists one record per CDR3 protein. The sample consists of about 360,000 distinct CDR3 sequences, 13% of them appearing once. Sequencing used blood. The receptors shown here come from a woman under 30 with Graves' hyperthyroidism. Both conserved end residues are part of each CDR3. D genes are given only for firm matches.

J gene: TRBJ2-1; V gene: TRBV10-3; CDR3 length: 16; D gene: TRBD2; CDR3 protein: CAISANRAGGYNEQSF
J gene: TRBJ1-2; V gene: TRBV2; CDR3 length: 15; D gene: -; CDR3 protein: CASSSGAEPNYGYTF
J gene: TRBJ2-3; V gene: TRBV30; CDR3 length: 18; D gene: TRBD1; CDR3 protein: CAWSFRQGATSRTDTQYF
J gene: TRBJ1-3; V gene: TRBV4-3; CDR3 length: 17; D gene: -; CDR3 protein: CASSQEPGKASGNTIYF
J gene: TRBJ2-7; V gene: TRBV12-3/TRBV12-4; CDR3 length: 14; D gene: -; CDR3 protein: CASSLGGGSYEQYF
J gene: TRBJ1-6; V gene: TRBV6-1; CDR3 length: 15; D gene: -; CDR3 protein: CASRETVTTDSPLHF
J gene: TRBJ2-5; V gene: TRBV14; CDR3 length: 16; D gene: -; CDR3 protein: CASSQDRSLAVETQYF
J gene: TRBJ1-2; V gene: TRBV27; CDR3 length: 14; D gene: TRBD1; CDR3 protein: CASSLKDRGFGYTF
J gene: TRBJ1-6; V gene: TRBV3-1; CDR3 length: 13; D gene: -; CDR3 protein: CASSQGRNSPLHF
J gene: TRBJ1-1; V gene: TRBV19; CDR3 length: 15; D gene: -; CDR3 protein: CASSIVGGDGTEAFF
J gene: TRBJ1-2; V gene: TRBV2; CDR3 length: 14; D gene: -; CDR3 protein: CASSPIGQGGGYTF
J gene: TRBJ1-5; V gene: TRBV6-1; CDR3 length: 13; D gene: TRBD1; CDR3 protein: CASQGQLNQPQHF
J gene: TRBJ1-5; V gene: TRBV7-2; CDR3 length: 15; D gene: -; CDR3 protein: CASSLGTFDNQPQHF
J gene: TRBJ1-5; V gene: TRBV2; CDR3 length: 17; D gene: -; CDR3 protein: CASNNPQGSQPQEPQHF
J gene: TRBJ1-1; V gene: TRBV20-1; CDR3 length: 12; D gene: TRBD1; CDR3 protein: CGARTGDTEAFF
J gene: TRBJ1-1; V gene: TRBV3-1; CDR3 length: 15; D gene: -; CDR3 protein: CASSPPAGHHTEAFF
J gene: TRBJ1-6; V gene: TRBV5-6; CDR3 length: 15; D gene: -; CDR3 protein: CASSSLQVFGSPLHF
J gene: TRBJ2-1; V gene: TRBV7-2; CDR3 length: 14; D gene: -; CDR3 protein: CASSLDFSYNEQFF
J gene: TRBJ1-1; V gene: TRBV28; CDR3 length: 15; D gene: -; CDR3 protein: CASSLVGITNTEAFF
J gene: TRBJ1-2; V gene: TRBV6-2/TRBV6-3; CDR3 length: 17; D gene: -; CDR3 protein: CASSYSRTGYSPYGYTF
J gene: TRBJ2-5; V gene: TRBV12-3/TRBV12-4; CDR3 length: 16; D gene: TRBD2; CDR3 protein: CASSFWLAGGQETQYF
J gene: TRBJ1-1; V gene: TRBV11-2; CDR3 length: 14; D gene: -; CDR3 protein: CASSADPRGAEAFF
J gene: TRBJ1-2; V gene: TRBV9; CDR3 length: 16; D gene: -; CDR3 protein: CASSDPSGRRNYGYTF
J gene: TRBJ2-2; V gene: TRBV30; CDR3 length: 14; D gene: TRBD2; CDR3 protein: CAWSGGRRTGELFF
J gene: TRBJ2-6; V gene: TRBV6-1; CDR3 length: 15; D gene: -; CDR3 protein: CASSERYSGANVLTF
J gene: TRBJ1-3; V gene: TRBV7-6; CDR3 length: 15; D gene: -; CDR3 protein: CASSLSGYSGNTIYF
J gene: TRBJ2-6; V gene: TRBV7-8; CDR3 length: 17; D gene: TRBD1; CDR3 protein: CASSSDRPGSGANVLTF
J gene: TRBJ2-2; V gene: TRBV15; CDR3 length: 13; D gene: -; CDR3 protein: CATQNPNTGELFF
J gene: TRBJ2-7; V gene: TRBV14; CDR3 length: 15; D gene: TRBD1; CDR3 protein: CASSQEAGGVHEQYF
J gene: TRBJ2-7; V gene: TRBV20-1; CDR3 length: 13; D gene: TRBD2; CDR3 protein: CSAMGLAGYEQYF
J gene: TRBJ2-5; V gene: TRBV12-3/TRBV12-4; CDR3 length: 14; D gene: TRBD2; CDR3 protein: CASSSGEGQETQYF
J gene: TRBJ1-2; V gene: TRBV13; CDR3 length: 13; D gene: -; CDR3 protein: CASGADSLYGYTF
J gene: TRBJ1-2; V gene: TRBV20-1; CDR3 length: 14; D gene: -; CDR3 protein: CSAGGSSLNYGYTF
J gene: TRBJ2-5; V gene: TRBV7-3; CDR3 length: 14; D gene: TRBD1; CDR3 protein: CASSSDRAVETQYF
J gene: TRBJ1-1; V gene: TRBV14; CDR3 length: 14; D gene: -; CDR3 protein: CASSQAVRGTEAFF
J gene: TRBJ2-7; V gene: TRBV20-1; CDR3 length: 14; D gene: TRBD2; CDR3 protein: CSVPPGTSSYEQYF
J gene: TRBJ2-3; V gene: TRBV14; CDR3 length: 15; D gene: TRBD1; CDR3 protein: CASSQTGSRTDTQYF
J gene: TRBJ1-2; V gene: TRBV24-1; CDR3 length: 13; D gene: -; CDR3 protein: CATSVSAFYGYTF
J gene: TRBJ2-3; V gene: TRBV24-1; CDR3 length: 13; D gene: -; CDR3 protein: CATSDYGGDTQYF
J gene: TRBJ1-2; V gene: TRBV2; CDR3 length: 15; D gene: TRBD1; CDR3 protein: CASSGEAGGDYGYTF
J gene: TRBJ2-5; V gene: TRBV28; CDR3 length: 15; D gene: -; CDR3 protein: CASSLLGEAQETQYF
J gene: TRBJ2-5; V gene: TRBV12-3/TRBV12-4; CDR3 length: 17; D gene: -; CDR3 protein: CASSLLSHSAIQETQYF
J gene: TRBJ2-3; V gene: TRBV9; CDR3 length: 16; D gene: TRBD2; CDR3 protein: CASSVGASGFTDTQYF
J gene: TRBJ2-3; V gene: TRBV30; CDR3 length: 15; D gene: -; CDR3 protein: CAWSVRGRATDTQYF
J gene: TRBJ1-6; V gene: TRBV18; CDR3 length: 13; D gene: -; CDR3 protein: CASSPGDLAPLHF
J gene: TRBJ1-1; V gene: TRBV4-1; CDR3 length: 16; D gene: -; CDR3 protein: CASSQESEQVNTEAFF
J gene: TRBJ2-7; V gene: TRBV12-3/TRBV12-4; CDR3 length: 14; D gene: -; CDR3 protein: CASSTGPVSYEQYF
J gene: TRBJ2-1; V gene: TRBV29-1; CDR3 length: 14; D gene: -; CDR3 protein: CSVAGGGGHNEQFF
J gene: TRBJ1-1; V gene: TRBV20-1; CDR3 length: 14; D gene: -; CDR3 protein: CGAQSGRTKTEAFF
J gene: TRBJ2-3; V gene: TRBV7-9; CDR3 length: 15; D gene: -; CDR3 protein: CASSTGMTSTDTQYF
J gene: TRBJ2-6; V gene: TRBV7-9; CDR3 length: 16; D gene: -; CDR3 protein: CASSLVRLSGANVLTF
J gene: TRBJ1-1; V gene: TRBV19; CDR3 length: 14; D gene: TRBD1; CDR3 protein: CASSIDTGAPEAFF